The 18 T cell receptor beta chains listed next were all sequenced from one sample in a study of beta chain features in type 1 diabetes. TCRB transcripts that were expressed got sequenced, as all of the isolated RNA had been reverse transcribed. Only in-frame clones appear in the TCRdb table, and some are missing; sequencing was by immunoSEQ multiplex PCR. Found here are 350,000 to 450,000 clones, 10% to 15% of them singletons; the top ten hold around 0.0099%. These receptors' antigens are unknown. Notes on the study in general: In every one of the four CD4+ subsets, TCRB CDR3s were moderately but significantly shorter in Type 1 diabetes patients.

Sample: naive CD4+ T cells from blood. All receptors come from a woman between 18 and 29 years old with type 1 diabetes.

This clone turned up a few times. This rearrangement joins TRBV7-2 to TRBJ2-2; 8 bases align to TRBD2. Germline values: CDR1 SGHTA, CDR2 FQGNSA. The V and J ends lost 3 bases and 4 bases, in that order; junction bases with no gene match: 13. The CDR3 contains 18 residues. The DNA of the CDR3 is TGTGCCAGCAGCTTGGACCGTCCCAGCGGGGGAGCCACCGGGGAGCTGTTTTTT. It yields the protein CASSLDRPSGGATGELFF.

J is TRBJ2-6 and V is TRBV11-2; D unclear. CDR1 and CDR2 from the germline V gene are SGHAT and FQNNGV. Trimming removed 3 bases at V and 0 bases at J, with 6 bases between. CDR3 length equals 15 residues. The CDR3 DNA sequence: TGTGCCAGCAGCTTCGGTAGCTCTGGGGCCAACGTCCTGACTTTC. It translates to CASSFGSSGANVLTF. Based on the CDR3 plus reference TRBV11-2 and TRBJ2-6, the full variable domain is EAGVAQSPRYKIIEKRQSVAFWCNPISGHATLYWYQQILGQGPKLLIQFQNNGVVDDSQLPKDRFSAERLKGVDSTLKIQPAKLEDSAVYLCASSFGSSGANVLTFGAGSRLTVL.

J is TRBJ1-5 and V is TRBV30; TRBD1 agrees at 8 bases. The V gene end was trimmed by 2 bases and the J gene end by 7 bases; junction bases not matched to a gene: 16. Germline CDR1 is GTSNPN and CDR2 is SVGIG (reference sequence). The CDR3 spans 17 residues. The CDR3 here is CAWSSGTGVISDQPQHF. CDR3 in DNA: TGTGCCTGGAGTTCGGGGACAGGAGTGATTTCGGACCAGCCCCAGCATTTT. The full variable domain, rest sourced from reference TRBV30 and TRBJ1-5, is SQTIHQWPATLVQPVGSPLSLECTVEGTSNPNLYWYRQAAGRGLQLLFYSVGIGQISSEVPQNLSASRPQDRQFILSSKKLLLSDSGFYLCAWSSGTGVISDQPQHFGDGTRLSIL.

This chain links TRBV15 with TRBJ1-3; D is possibly TRBD1 (6 bases). The germline CDR1 and CDR2 sequences are LNHNV and YYDKDF (reference sequence). Trimming shortened V by 0 bases and J by 3 bases, and 12 bases separated the two germline ends. There are 16 residues in the CDR3. DNA of the CDR3: TGTGCCACCAGCAGAGAGGTGGTCAGGGGTGGAAACACCATATATTTT. Its translation: CATSREVVRGGNTIYF.

This clone was recorded a few times. CDR3 nucleotides: TGTGCCTGGTCCCCTGCCAGGACTAGCGGGAGCGTAAATGAGCAGTTCTTC. As protein: CAWSPARTSGSVNEQFF. V gene TRBV30 combines with J gene TRBJ2-1; 13 bases map to TRBD2. Germline V gene lookup returns CDR1 GTSNPN and CDR2 SVGIG (reference sequence). CDR3 size: 17 residues. Trimming cost V 5 bases and J 7 bases; bases outside gene matches: 14.

This clone was observed a few times. J is TRBJ2-4 and V is TRBV7-9, with D uncertain. This CDR3 has 16 amino acids. Between the trimmed V and J ends, which lost 6 bases and 2 bases, there was a span of 17 bases. CDR1 and CDR2 from the germline V gene are SEHNR and FQNEAQ (reference sequence). Here the CDR3 DNA reads TGTGCCAGCAGTCCACTCGAAATTCTAACCAAAAACATTCAGTACTTC. Its protein product is CASSPLEILTKNIQYF.

This sequence joins TRBV5-1 and TRBJ2-1; possible D gene TRBD2, 5 bases. The CDR3 sequence is 14 residues long. Per germline, CDR1 SGHRS and CDR2 YFSETQ. Trimming cost V 1 base and J 9 bases, with 14 bases left between them. CDR3 in DNA: TGCGCCAGCAGCTTGTCCCTCGCGGCGGGTGAGCAGTTCTTC. This encodes CASSLSLAAGEQFF.

This clone was seen only a few times. The V gene is TRBV6-6, the J gene TRBJ2-1, with D perhaps matching TRBD1 (5 bases). Looked up from germline, CDR1 is MNHNY and CDR2 is SVGAGI (reference sequence). Trimming removed 5 bases from V and 3 bases from J, with 11 bases in between. The CDR3 extends over 14 amino acids. The CDR3 DNA reads as TGTGCCAGCAGTCCGCCGACAGACTACAATGAGCAGTTCTTC. Translated, it gives CASSPPTDYNEQFF.

The chain employs TRBV5-6 and TRBJ1-2; TRBD1 matches at 9 bases. The V gene's germline CDR1 is SGHDT and CDR2 YYEEEE. With V trimmed by 5 bases and J by 5 bases, 7 bases remained unmatched. CDR3 length: 14 amino acids. The CDR3 sequence: CASRLQGASYGYTF. The CDR3 DNA reads as TGTGCCAGCAGACTACAGGGGGCGTCTTATGGCTACACCTTC.

This clone appeared a few times. The chain has TRBV13 and TRBJ2-1, with 14 bases fitting TRBD2. Germline values: CDR1 PRHDT, CDR2 FYEKMQ (reference sequence). J gave up 0 bases and V 5 bases, and 9 bases lay outside the gene matches. CDR3 length: 19 residues. The CDR3 region has the DNA TGTGCCAGCAGCCCGAGGACTAGCGGGGGGTTCGCCTCCTACAATGAGCAGTTCTTC. Translation gives CASSPRTSGGFASYNEQFF.

Only a few counts were recorded for this clone. The chain employs TRBV18 and TRBJ2-7; 9 bases are a match to TRBD2. J lost 3 bases, V lost 2 bases, and 5 bases had no gene match. CDR3 length: 15 amino acids. CDR1 and CDR2 (germline): KGHSH, LQKENI. This chain's CDR3 is CASSPAGTSLYEQYF. The DNA of the CDR3 is TGTGCCAGCTCACCAGCCGGGACTAGCCTCTACGAGCAGTACTTC.

The chain employs TRBV7-2 and TRBJ2-5; D is undetermined. Germline assignment: CDR1 SGHTA and CDR2 FQGNSA. Between the trimmed V and J ends, which lost 5 bases and 1 base, there was a span of 8 bases. The CDR3 spans 13 residues. The CDR3 DNA follows: TGTGCCAGCAGCAAAATGAGCCAAGAGACCCAGTACTTC. It is translated as CASSKMSQETQYF.

This clone appeared a few times. The chain combines TRBV28 with TRBJ1-2, with D possibly TRBD1 on 6 matching bases. Trimming pared 9 bases from V and 0 bases from J, leaving 11 bases between. The CDR3 loop spans 13 amino acids. CDR1 is MDHEN, CDR2 SYDVKM, per germline. The CDR3 bases are TGTGCCAGTCGTACAGGGACTAACTATGGCTACACCTTC. Translation: CASRTGTNYGYTF.

The chain carries TRBV19 and TRBJ2-3; a weak D match, TRBD2 (6 bases). This CDR3 contains 13 residues. In germline, CDR1 is LNHDA, CDR2 SQIVND (reference sequence). V lost 10 bases and J 6 bases, leaving 17 bases between the germline ends. The chain's CDR3 is CATRRGLTDTQYF. CDR3 nucleotide sequence: TGTGCCACAAGACGGGGGTTAACGGATACGCAGTATTTT.

The sample holds one count of this clone. The rearrangement uses TRBV7-9 and TRBJ2-5; 8 positions agree with TRBD2. This CDR3 has 16 residues. The germline V gene encodes CDR1 SEHNR and CDR2 FQNEAQ (reference sequence). After removal of 1 base from V and 5 bases from J, the junction contained 9 bases not matched to a gene. The CDR3 DNA sequence: TGTGCCAGCAGCTTAGTCGTCACTAGCGGCCGGGAGACCCAGTACTTC. It translates to CASSLVVTSGRETQYF.

The chain joins TRBV25-1 to TRBJ2-1, with 8 positions matching TRBD1. Trimming removed 7 bases from V and 2 bases from J; junction bases left unmatched: 4. Germline CDR1 MGHDK, CDR2 SYGVNS. This CDR3 comprises 14 residues. The DNA of the CDR3 is TGTGCCAGCATTAGGACAGGGCCCTACAATGAGCAGTTCTTC. It yields the protein CASIRTGPYNEQFF.

This clone occurred a few times. The chain is built from TRBV4-3 and TRBJ2-1, with 10 bases that match TRBD1. This CDR3 spans 17 amino acids. CDR1 and CDR2 from the germline V gene are LGHNA and YSLEER. Unmatched junction bases numbered 6, after V lost 1 base and J lost 3 bases. CDR3 amino acids: CASSQVVRTGGYNEQFF. The CDR3, as DNA: TGCGCCAGCAGCCAAGTTGTTAGGACAGGGGGCTACAATGAGCAGTTCTTC.

This clone was counted between two and nine times. The chain employs TRBV4-3 and TRBJ2-7, with TRBD1 identical over 8 bases. CDR1 and CDR2 from the germline V gene are LGHNA and YSLEER. The V gene end was trimmed by 0 bases and the J gene end by 3 bases; junction bases not matched to a gene: 10. The CDR3 is 17 residues long. The CDR3 DNA reads as TGCGCCAGCAGCCAAGACGCGACAGGGGATAGGGGCTACGAGCAGTACTTC. Encoded protein: CASSQDATGDRGYEQYF.